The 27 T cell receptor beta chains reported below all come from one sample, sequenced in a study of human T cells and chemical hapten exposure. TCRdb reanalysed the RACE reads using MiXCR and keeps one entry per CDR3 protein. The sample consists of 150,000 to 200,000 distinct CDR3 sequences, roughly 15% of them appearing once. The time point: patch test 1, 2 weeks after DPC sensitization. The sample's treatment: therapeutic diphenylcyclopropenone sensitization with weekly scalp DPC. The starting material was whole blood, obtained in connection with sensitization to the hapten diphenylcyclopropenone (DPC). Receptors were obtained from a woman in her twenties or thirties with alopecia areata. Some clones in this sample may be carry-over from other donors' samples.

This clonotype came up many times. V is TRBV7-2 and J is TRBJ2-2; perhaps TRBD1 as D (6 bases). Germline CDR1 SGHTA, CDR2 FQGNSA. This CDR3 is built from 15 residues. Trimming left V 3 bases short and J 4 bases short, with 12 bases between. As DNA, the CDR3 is TGTGCCAGCAGCTTGGACAGCGCGGCCACCGGGGAGCTGTTTTTT. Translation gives CASSLDSAATGELFF. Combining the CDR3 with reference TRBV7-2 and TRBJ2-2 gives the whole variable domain GAGVSQSPSNKVTEKGKDVELRCDPISGHTALYWYRQSLGQGLEFLIYFQGNSAPDKSGLPSDRFSAERTGGSVSTLTIQRTQQEDSAVYLCASSLDSAATGELFFGEGSRLTVL.

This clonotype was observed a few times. The DNA of the CDR3 is TGTGCCAGTAGTATAACGGGGGACACTAATCAGCCCCAGCATTTT. Its protein is CASSITGDTNQPQHF. This chain joins TRBV19 and TRBJ1-5, with D possibly TRBD1 on 6 matching bases. Trimming pared 2 bases from V and 4 bases from J, leaving 12 bases between. Germline CDR1 is LNHDA and CDR2 is SQIVND (reference sequence). The CDR3 totals 15 residues.

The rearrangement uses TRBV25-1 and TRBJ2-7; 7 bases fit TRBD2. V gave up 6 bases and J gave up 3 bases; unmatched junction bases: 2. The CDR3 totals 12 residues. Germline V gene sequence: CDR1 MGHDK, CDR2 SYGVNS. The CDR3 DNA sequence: TGTGCCAGCAGCGGACTAGGCTACGAGCAGTACTTC. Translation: CASSGLGYEQYF.

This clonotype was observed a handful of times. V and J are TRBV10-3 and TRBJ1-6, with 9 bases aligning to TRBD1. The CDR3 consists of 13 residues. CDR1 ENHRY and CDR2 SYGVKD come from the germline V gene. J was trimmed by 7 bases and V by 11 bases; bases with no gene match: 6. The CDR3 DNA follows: TGTGCCTCTCGGACAGGGGAAAATTCACCCCTCCACTTT. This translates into CASRTGENSPLHF.

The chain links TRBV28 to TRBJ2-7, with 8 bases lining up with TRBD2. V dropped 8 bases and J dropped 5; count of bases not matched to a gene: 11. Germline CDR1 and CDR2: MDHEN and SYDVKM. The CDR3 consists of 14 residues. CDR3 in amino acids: CASLAGPAKDEQYF. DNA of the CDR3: TGTGCCAGCTTAGCGGGACCCGCTAAGGACGAGCAGTACTTC.

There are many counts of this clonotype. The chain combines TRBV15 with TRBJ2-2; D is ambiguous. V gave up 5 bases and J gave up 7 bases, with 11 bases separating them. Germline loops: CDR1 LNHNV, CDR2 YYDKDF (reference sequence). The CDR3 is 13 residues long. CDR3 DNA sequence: TGTGCCACCAGCCCCCGTCAAAGCGGGGAGCTGTTTTTT. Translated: CATSPRQSGELFF.

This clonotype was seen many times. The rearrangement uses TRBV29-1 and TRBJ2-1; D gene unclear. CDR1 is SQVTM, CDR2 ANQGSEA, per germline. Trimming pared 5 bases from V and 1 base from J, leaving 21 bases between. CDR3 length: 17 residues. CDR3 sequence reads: CSVPTAPWGRSYNEQFF. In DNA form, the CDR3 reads TGCAGCGTTCCGACCGCACCGTGGGGTCGGTCCTACAATGAGCAGTTCTTC.

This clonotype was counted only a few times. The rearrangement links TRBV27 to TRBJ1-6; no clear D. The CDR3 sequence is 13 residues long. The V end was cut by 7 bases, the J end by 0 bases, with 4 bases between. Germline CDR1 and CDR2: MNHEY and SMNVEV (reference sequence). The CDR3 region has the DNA TGTGCCAGCAAAATCTCCTATAATTCACCCCTCCACTTT. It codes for CASKISYNSPLHF.

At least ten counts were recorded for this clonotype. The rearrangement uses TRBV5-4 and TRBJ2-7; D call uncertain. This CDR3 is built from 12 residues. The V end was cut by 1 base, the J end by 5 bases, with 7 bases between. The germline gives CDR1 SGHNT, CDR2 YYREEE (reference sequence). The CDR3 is CASSLTDDEQYF. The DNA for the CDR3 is TGTGCCAGCAGCTTGACGGACGACGAGCAGTACTTC.

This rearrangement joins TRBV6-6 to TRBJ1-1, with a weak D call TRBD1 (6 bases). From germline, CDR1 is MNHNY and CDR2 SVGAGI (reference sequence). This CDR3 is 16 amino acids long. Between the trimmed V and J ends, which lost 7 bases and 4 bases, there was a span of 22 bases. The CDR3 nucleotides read TGTGCCAGCATCCCCGGACGTGGGGGCAGAGGCACTGAAGCTTTCTTT. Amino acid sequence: CASIPGRGGRGTEAFF.

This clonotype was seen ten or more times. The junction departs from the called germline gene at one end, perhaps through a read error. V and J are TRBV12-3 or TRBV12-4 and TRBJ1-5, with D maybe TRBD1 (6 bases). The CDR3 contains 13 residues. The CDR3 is CASSLGGSQPQHF. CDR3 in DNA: TGTGCCAGCAGCTTAGGGGGGAGTCAGCCCCAGCATTTT.

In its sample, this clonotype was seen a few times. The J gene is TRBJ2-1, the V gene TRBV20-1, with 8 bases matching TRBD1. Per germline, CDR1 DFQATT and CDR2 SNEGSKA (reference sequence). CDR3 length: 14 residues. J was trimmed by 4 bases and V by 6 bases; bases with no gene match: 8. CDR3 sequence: CSAGDRNGYNEQFF. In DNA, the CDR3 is TGCAGTGCCGGGGACAGGAACGGATACAATGAGCAGTTCTTC.

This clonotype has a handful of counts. CDR3 sequence (DNA): TGCAGCGTTGAAGATGGGGACAGGGTCACTGAAGCTTTCTTT. It encodes CSVEDGDRVTEAFF. The chain carries TRBV29-1 and TRBJ1-1, with 9 nucleotides matching TRBD1. The CDR3 is 14 amino acids. Germline CDR1 and CDR2: SQVTM and ANQGSEA. The V gene end was trimmed by 0 bases and the J gene end by 4 bases; junction bases not matched to a gene: 3.

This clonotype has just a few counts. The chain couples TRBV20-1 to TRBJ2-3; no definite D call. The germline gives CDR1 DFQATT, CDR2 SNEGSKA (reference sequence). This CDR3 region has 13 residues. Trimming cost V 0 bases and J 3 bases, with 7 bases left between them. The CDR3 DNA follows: TGCAGTGCTAGAGACGTGGCGACAGATACGCAGTATTTT. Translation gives CSARDVATDTQYF.

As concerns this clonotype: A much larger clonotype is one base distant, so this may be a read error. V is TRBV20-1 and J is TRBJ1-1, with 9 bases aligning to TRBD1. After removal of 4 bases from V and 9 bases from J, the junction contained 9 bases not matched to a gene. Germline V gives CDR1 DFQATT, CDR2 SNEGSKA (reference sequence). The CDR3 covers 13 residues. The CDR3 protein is CSATCEQGAQAFF. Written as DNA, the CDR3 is TGCAGTGCTACGTGCGAACAGGGGGCTCAAGCTTTCTTT.

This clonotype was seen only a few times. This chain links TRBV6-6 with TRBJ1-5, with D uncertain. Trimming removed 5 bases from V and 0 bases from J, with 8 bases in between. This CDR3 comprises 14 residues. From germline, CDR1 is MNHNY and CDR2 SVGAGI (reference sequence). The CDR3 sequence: CASSDIGSNQPQHF. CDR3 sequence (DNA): TGTGCCAGCAGTGACATAGGTAGCAATCAGCCCCAGCATTTT.

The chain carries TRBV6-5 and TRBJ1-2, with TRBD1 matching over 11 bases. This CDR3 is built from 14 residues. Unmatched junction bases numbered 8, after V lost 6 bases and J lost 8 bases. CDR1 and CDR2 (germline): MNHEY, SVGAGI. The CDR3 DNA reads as TGTGCCAGCAGGGGACAGGGGGGTCCTGAGGGCTACACCTTC. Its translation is CASRGQGGPEGYTF.

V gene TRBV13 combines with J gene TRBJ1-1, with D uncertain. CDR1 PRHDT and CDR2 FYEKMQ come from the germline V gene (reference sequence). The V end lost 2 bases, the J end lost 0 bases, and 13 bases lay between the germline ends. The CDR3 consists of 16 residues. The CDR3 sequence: CASSLPDENMNTEAFF. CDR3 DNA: TGTGCCAGCAGCTTACCCGACGAGAACATGAACACTGAAGCTTTCTTT.

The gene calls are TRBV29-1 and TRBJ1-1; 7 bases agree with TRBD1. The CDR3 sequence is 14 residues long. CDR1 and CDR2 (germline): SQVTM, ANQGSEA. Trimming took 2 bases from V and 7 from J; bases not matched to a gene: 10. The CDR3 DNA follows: TGCAGCGTTGAAATAGGGGGCGGTTACCTTGAAGCTTTCTTT. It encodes CSVEIGGGYLEAFF. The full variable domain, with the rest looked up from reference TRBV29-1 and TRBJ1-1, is SAVISQKPSRDICQRGTSLTIQCQVDSQVTMMFWYRQQPGQSLTLIATANQGSEATYESGFVIDKFPISRPNLTFSTLTVSNMSPEDSSIYLCSVEIGGGYLEAFFGQGTRLTVV.

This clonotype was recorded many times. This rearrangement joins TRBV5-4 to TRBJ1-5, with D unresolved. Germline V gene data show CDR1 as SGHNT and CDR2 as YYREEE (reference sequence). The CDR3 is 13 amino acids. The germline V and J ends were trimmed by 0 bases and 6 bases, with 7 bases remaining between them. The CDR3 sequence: CASSLDRGQPQHF. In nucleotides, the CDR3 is TGTGCCAGCAGCTTGGACCGGGGTCAGCCCCAGCATTTT.

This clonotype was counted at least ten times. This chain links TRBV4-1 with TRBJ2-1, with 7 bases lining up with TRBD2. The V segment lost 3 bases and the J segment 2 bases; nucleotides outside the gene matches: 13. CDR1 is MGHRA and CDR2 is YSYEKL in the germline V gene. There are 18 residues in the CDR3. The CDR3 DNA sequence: TGCGCCAGCAGCCACCCGGCGGGGGTCTCCTCGACCTACAATGAGCAGTTCTTC. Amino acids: CASSHPAGVSSTYNEQFF.

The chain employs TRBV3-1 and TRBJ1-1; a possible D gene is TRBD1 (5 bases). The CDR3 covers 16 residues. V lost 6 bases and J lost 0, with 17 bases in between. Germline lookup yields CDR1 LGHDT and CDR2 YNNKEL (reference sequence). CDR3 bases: TGTGCCAGCAGTCCCGGGACCTCCGGCTTGAACACTGAAGCTTTCTTT. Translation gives CASSPGTSGLNTEAFF.

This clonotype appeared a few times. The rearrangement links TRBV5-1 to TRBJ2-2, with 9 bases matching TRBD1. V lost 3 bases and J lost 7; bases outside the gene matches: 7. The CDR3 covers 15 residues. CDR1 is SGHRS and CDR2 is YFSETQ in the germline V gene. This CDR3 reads CASSSRDRVGGELFF. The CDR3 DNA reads TGCGCCAGCAGCTCTCGGGACAGGGTAGGCGGGGAGCTGTTTTTT.

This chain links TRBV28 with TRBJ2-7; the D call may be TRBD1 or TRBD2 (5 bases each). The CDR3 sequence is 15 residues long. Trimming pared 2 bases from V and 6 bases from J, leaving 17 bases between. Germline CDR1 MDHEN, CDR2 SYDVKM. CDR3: CASSLLGTPDVEQYF. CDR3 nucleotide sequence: TGTGCCAGCAGTTTACTTGGGACCCCAGATGTCGAGCAGTACTTC. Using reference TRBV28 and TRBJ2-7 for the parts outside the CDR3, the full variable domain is DVKVTQSSRYLVKRTGEKVFLECVQDMDHENMFWYRQDPGLGLRLIYFSYDVKMKEKGDIPEGYSVSREKKERFSLILESASTNQTSMYLCASSLLGTPDVEQYFGPGTRLTVT.

The CDR3 sequence is CASSLGRTSYEQYF. In nucleotides, the CDR3 is TGTGCCAGCAGCTTGGGTCGAACCTCCTACGAGCAGTACTTC. The chain carries TRBV5-5 and TRBJ2-7; D not certain. Looked up from germline, CDR1 is SGHKS and CDR2 is YYEKEE (reference sequence). Deletions cut 0 bases from V and 0 bases from J, with 7 bases between. The CDR3 length is 14 residues.

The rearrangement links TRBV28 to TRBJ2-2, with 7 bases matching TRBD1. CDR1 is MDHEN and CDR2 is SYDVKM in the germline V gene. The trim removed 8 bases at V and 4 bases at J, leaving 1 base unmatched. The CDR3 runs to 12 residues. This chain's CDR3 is CASDRATGELFF. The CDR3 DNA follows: TGTGCCAGCGACAGGGCCACCGGGGAGCTGTTTTTT.

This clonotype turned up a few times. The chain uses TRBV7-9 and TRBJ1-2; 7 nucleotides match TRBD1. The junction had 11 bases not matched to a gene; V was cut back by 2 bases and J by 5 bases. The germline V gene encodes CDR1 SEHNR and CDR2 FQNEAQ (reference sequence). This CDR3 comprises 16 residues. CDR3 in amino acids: CASSLPDRDSSYGYTF. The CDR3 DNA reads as TGTGCCAGCAGCTTACCCGACAGGGACTCGTCTTATGGCTACACCTTC.